This T cell receptor (beta chain) was recovered during a study of blood T cell repertoires in COVID-19. Turning to the study itself: T cells, B-cell-depleted T cells, or PBMCs provided the cDNA or gDNA that served as material.

Concerning this clone: Other DNA sequences in this specimen translate into the identical CDR3.

Assignment of participants to cohorts was predicated upon participant-reported clinical history. Within the 2 weeks before study entry, each person in the exposed group met a COVID-19 case. V lost 5 bases to trimming and J lost 8 bases, with 12 bases between them. Per germline, CDR1 LNHDA and CDR2 SQIVND (reference sequence). There are 12 residues in the CDR3. Per the original methods: Amplified reference gene primers provided the basis for estimating nucleated cell counts. Clones were read by immunoSEQ multiplex PCR, and TCRdb kept only the in-frame ones, dropping some. Clonal size and the V and J genes are those of that table, whereas D and trimming came from the DNA. The table records over 200,000 clones, less than 90% of them present only once.

The material sequenced was PBMCs or T cells enriched from blood (not recorded which). The sequence was obtained from a woman under 40 who had been exposed to COVID-19. The chain carries TRBV19 and TRBJ1-1, with D maybe TRBD1 (6 bases). Written as DNA, the CDR3 is TGTGCCAGTAGTCCTTCCGGGACAGAAGCTTTCTTT. Translating gives CASSPSGTEAFF.